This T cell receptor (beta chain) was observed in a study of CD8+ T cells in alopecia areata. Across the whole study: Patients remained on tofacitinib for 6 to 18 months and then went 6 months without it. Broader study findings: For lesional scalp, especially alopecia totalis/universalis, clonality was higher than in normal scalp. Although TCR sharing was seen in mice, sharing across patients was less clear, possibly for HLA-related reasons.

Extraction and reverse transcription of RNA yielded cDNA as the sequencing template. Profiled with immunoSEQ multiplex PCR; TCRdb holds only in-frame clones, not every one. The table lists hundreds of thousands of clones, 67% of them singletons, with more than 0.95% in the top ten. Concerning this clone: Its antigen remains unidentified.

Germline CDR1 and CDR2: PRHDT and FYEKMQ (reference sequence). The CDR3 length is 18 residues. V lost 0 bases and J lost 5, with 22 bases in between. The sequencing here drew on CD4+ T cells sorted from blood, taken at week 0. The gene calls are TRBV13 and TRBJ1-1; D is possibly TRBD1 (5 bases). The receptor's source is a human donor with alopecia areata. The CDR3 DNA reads TGTGCCAGCAGCTTAGGCAAGGTTCAGGGCATCTTGGGAACTGAAGCTTTCTTT. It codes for CASSLGKVQGILGTEAFF.